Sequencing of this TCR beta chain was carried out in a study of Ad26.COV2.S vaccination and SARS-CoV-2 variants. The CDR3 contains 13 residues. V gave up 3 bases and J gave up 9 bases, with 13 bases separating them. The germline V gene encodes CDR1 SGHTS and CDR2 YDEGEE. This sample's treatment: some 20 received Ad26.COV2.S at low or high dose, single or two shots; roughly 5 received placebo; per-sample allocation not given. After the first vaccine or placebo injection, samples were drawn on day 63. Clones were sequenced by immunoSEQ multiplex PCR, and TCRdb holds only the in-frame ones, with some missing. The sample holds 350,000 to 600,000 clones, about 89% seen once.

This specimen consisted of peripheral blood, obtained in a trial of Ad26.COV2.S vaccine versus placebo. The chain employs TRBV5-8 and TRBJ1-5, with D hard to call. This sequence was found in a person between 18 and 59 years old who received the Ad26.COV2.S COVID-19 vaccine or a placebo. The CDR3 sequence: CASSSGEFWPQHF. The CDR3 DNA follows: TGTGCCAGCAGCTCGGGTGAGTTTTGGCCCCAGCATTTT. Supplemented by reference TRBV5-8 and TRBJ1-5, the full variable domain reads EAGVTQSPTHLIKTRGQQATLRCSPISGHTSVYWYQQALGLGLQFLLWYDEGEERNRGNFPPRFSGRQFPNYSSELNVNALELEDSALYLCASSSGEFWPQHFGDGTRLSIL.